A selection of T cell receptor beta chains follows, all from one sample in a study of technical replicates of blood from a few donors. TCRdb keeps only in-frame clones here, not all; method: immunoSEQ multiplex PCR. The data hold roughly 64,000 clones, with 75% to 90% observed a single time. The sequenced sample consisted of PBMCs. The receptors were sampled from a human donor in good health. Some clones in this sample may be carry-over from other donors' samples. The conserved cysteine and the conserved F or W are not part of the CDR3 here. The D gene is left open where the match is weak.

d_call	v_call	j_call	cdr3_aa
TRBD2	TRBV5-4	TRBJ2-2	ASSPGLAGEGGELF
TRBD2	TRBV28	TRBJ2-5	ASTPLGGNGQETQY
TRBD1	TRBV4-1	TRBJ2-5	ASSPPGTGGETQY
-	TRBV6-1	TRBJ1-1	ASSEMGGYTEAF
-	TRBV5-1	TRBJ2-7	ATPLRGALDEQY
-	TRBV5-1	TRBJ1-3	ASSLGTAGNTIY
TRBD2	TRBV18	TRBJ2-2	ASSPLPVGGDTGELF
-	TRBV10-1	TRBJ2-5	ATQPLSREEETQY
-	TRBV5-4	TRBJ2-1	ASSLAEPYNEQF
-	TRBV25-1	TRBJ2-2	ASSGGDGTGELF
-	TRBV13	TRBJ2-1	ASSEEQESYNEQF
-	TRBV5-6	TRBJ2-5	ASSLEAFLETQY
TRBD1	TRBV25-1	TRBJ1-2	ASSPSSGGYGYT
-	TRBV7-9	TRBJ2-2	ATISYRNTGELF
-	TRBV7-9	TRBJ1-1	ASTPEGVGSKAF
TRBD2	TRBV10-3	TRBJ2-4	AIRGLAGVANIQY
TRBD1	TRBV5-6	TRBJ1-6	ASHAGTGGRSYNSPLH
-	TRBV9	TRBJ1-6	ASSVPNSPLH
-	TRBV19	TRBJ1-6	ASNPRGGENSPLH
TRBD1	TRBV30	TRBJ1-3	AWSGDRGHGNTIY
TRBD1	TRBV10-3	TRBJ1-5	ATTGEGGNNQPQH
-	TRBV7-2	TRBJ2-1	ASSLLAEQF
-	TRBV4-2	TRBJ1-2	ASSQDRGNYGYT
TRBD1	TRBV7-3	TRBJ1-2	ASSLGQGSSYT
-	TRBV7-6	TRBJ2-2	ASSSPTDGTNTGELF
TRBD1	TRBV2	TRBJ1-5	ASSEGTGSSNQPQH